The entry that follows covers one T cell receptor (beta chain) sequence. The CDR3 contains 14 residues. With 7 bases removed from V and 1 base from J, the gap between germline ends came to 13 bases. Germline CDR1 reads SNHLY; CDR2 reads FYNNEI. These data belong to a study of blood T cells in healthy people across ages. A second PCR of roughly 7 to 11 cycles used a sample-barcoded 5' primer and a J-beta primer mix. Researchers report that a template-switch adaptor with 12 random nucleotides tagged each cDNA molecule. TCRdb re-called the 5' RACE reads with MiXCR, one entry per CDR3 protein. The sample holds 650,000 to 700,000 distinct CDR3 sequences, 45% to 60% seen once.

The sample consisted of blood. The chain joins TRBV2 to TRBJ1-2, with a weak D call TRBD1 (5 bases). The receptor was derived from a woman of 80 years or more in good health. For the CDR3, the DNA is TGTGCCAGCACCGAGGACACGAATAACTATGGCTACACCTTC. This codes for CASTEDTNNYGYTF.